A selection of T cell receptor beta chains follows, all from one sample in a study of T cell repertoires in cytomegalovirus infection. For these TCRs, the target antigens are not known. TCRdb recomputed calls from the reads with MiXCR, one row per CDR3 protein. The sample carries over 100,000 distinct CDR3 sequences, over 9.5% recorded once. Sequencing was carried out using PBMCs, sequenced either directly or after in vitro stimulation (not recorded which). All receptors come from a human donor in good health (CMV status not recorded). Some clones in this sample may be carry-over from other donors' samples. Each CDR3 is given with its conserved first and last residue. Each record gives: clone size, J gene, V gene, D gene, CDR3 DNA, CDR3 protein. A D gene is named only where the DNA matches it firmly. A clone size is listed for some rows: how often the clone was seen (once, few, many), or a class if it is expanded.

size: .
J: TRBJ2-2
V: TRBV4-2
D: TRBD1
DNA: TGTGCCAGCAGCCAAGTTGGGACAGCCGGGGAGCTGTTTTTT
CDR3: CASSQVGTAGELFF

size: .
J: TRBJ2-2
V: TRBV24-1
D: .
DNA: TGTGCCACCAGTGGGCAGATGATGAACACCGGGGAGCTGTTTTTT
CDR3: CATSGQMMNTGELFF

size: few
J: TRBJ2-3
V: TRBV6-5
D: .
DNA: TGTGCCAGCAGTTACTCGGACACGACAGATACGCAGTATTTT
CDR3: CASSYSDTTDTQYF

size: many
J: TRBJ2-4
V: TRBV6-5
D: .
DNA: TGTGCCAGCAGTTACGGGGACCGCGATAGGGAAAACATTCAGTACTTC
CDR3: CASSYGDRDRENIQYF

size: .
J: TRBJ2-2
V: TRBV24-1
D: .
DNA: TGTGCCACCAGTGTGCAAGGGAACACCGGGGAGCTGTTTTTT
CDR3: CATSVQGNTGELFF

size: few
J: TRBJ1-6
V: TRBV7-6
D: TRBD1
DNA: TGTGCCAGCAGTCGGGACAGGGTTCATAATTCACCCCTCCACTTT
CDR3: CASSRDRVHNSPLHF

size: .
J: TRBJ2-2
V: TRBV12-5
D: .
DNA: TGTGCTAGTGGTCCCGGGCCGGGACACCGGAACACCGGGGAGCTGTTTTTT
CDR3: CASGPGPGHRNTGELFF

size: .
J: TRBJ2-3
V: TRBV20-1
D: .
DNA: TGCAGTGCTAGAGATCCCGGAACTAGCACAGATACGCAGTATTTT
CDR3: CSARDPGTSTDTQYF

size: many
J: TRBJ1-6
V: TRBV7-2
D: TRBD1
DNA: TGTGCCAGCAGACCCGGGACAGGGGAGTACTCACCCCTCCACTTT
CDR3: CASRPGTGEYSPLHF

size: few
J: TRBJ1-4
V: TRBV7-9
D: TRBD1
DNA: TGTGCCAGCAGCAAGGGACAGGGGGCAACTAATGAAAAACTGTTTTTT
CDR3: CASSKGQGATNEKLFF

size: few
J: TRBJ1-5
V: TRBV9
D: TRBD1
DNA: TGTGCCAGCAGCACAAGTGGGACAGGTAATCAGCCCCAGCATTTT
CDR3: CASSTSGTGNQPQHF

size: .
J: TRBJ1-2
V: TRBV18
D: .
DNA: TGTGCCAGCTCAAGAACCCCCCCCGGCGGCTACACCTTC
CDR3: CASSRTPPGGYTF

size: many
J: TRBJ2-5
V: TRBV7-2
D: TRBD1
DNA: TGTGCCAGCAGCCTACAGGGGTACCAAGAGACCCAGTACTTC
CDR3: CASSLQGYQETQYF

size: few
J: TRBJ2-5
V: TRBV7-9
D: TRBD2
DNA: TGTGCCAGCAGCCTGACTAGCGGGAGATCGGAGACCCAGTACTTC
CDR3: CASSLTSGRSETQYF

size: .
J: TRBJ2-7
V: TRBV2
D: TRBD2
DNA: TGTGCCAGCGGCGGGAGAGACCCCTACGAGCAGTACTTC
CDR3: CASGGRDPYEQYF

size: .
J: TRBJ2-1
V: TRBV27
D: .
DNA: TGTGCCAGCAGTACCCGGAATGAGCAGTTCTTC
CDR3: CASSTRNEQFF

size: .
J: TRBJ1-6
V: TRBV20-1
D: .
DNA: TGCAGTGCTAGAGAGGGGAGTTCCTATAATTCACCCCTCCACTTT
CDR3: CSAREGSSYNSPLHF

size: many
J: TRBJ2-7
V: TRBV7-2
D: TRBD2
DNA: TGTGCCAGCAGCTACCGAAAGACTAGCGGGTTCTACGAGCAGTACTTC
CDR3: CASSYRKTSGFYEQYF

size: .
J: TRBJ2-2
V: TRBV28
D: .
DNA: TGTGCCAGCAGTTTAAAAGGCTACACCGGGGAGCTGTTTTTT
CDR3: CASSLKGYTGELFF

size: many
J: TRBJ2-7
V: TRBV12-3/TRBV12-4
D: .
DNA: TGTGCCAGCAGTTTATCTAGGGCCTACGAGCAGTACTTC
CDR3: CASSLSRAYEQYF

size: few
J: TRBJ2-7
V: TRBV28
D: .
DNA: TGTGCCAGCAGCACGAGGAGCTACGAGCAGTACTTC
CDR3: CASSTRSYEQYF

size: .
J: TRBJ2-5
V: TRBV10-2
D: TRBD1
DNA: TGCGCCAGCGGCCGGGACAGGCAAGAGACCCAGTACTTC
CDR3: CASGRDRQETQYF

size: few
J: TRBJ1-1
V: TRBV10-3
D: TRBD1
DNA: TGTGCCATCAGTGGGACAGGGGGCAAGGGAGCTTTCTTT
CDR3: CAISGTGGKGAFF

size: few
J: TRBJ2-7
V: TRBV10-2
D: TRBD2
DNA: TGCGCCAGCAGTTTCTTTCCGGGAGGGCCGTGGGACGAGCAGTACTTC
CDR3: CASSFFPGGPWDEQYF

size: many
J: TRBJ2-7
V: TRBV7-2
D: .
DNA: TGTGCCAGCAGCGAAAGCGGATCCTACGAGCAGTACTTC
CDR3: CASSESGSYEQYF

size: .
J: TRBJ2-2
V: TRBV7-6
D: TRBD2
DNA: TGTGCTAGCAGCTTATGGCGGGGGGGCACCGGTGGGCTGTTTTTT
CDR3: CASSLWRGGTGGLFF

size: many
J: TRBJ1-1
V: TRBV7-2
D: .
DNA: TGTGCCAGCAGCGGTGGGTATTTCGAGGACACTGAAGCTTTCTTT
CDR3: CASSGGYFEDTEAFF

size: few
J: TRBJ2-1
V: TRBV24-1
D: TRBD2
DNA: TGTGCCACCAGTGACCAGGGACTAGCGGCATACAATGAGCAGTTCTTC
CDR3: CATSDQGLAAYNEQFF

size: few
J: TRBJ1-2
V: TRBV11-3
D: .
DNA: TGTGCCAGCAGCTTTAGACAGCGGACTAACTATGGCTACACCTTC
CDR3: CASSFRQRTNYGYTF

size: many
J: TRBJ2-1
V: TRBV4-1
D: .
DNA: TGCGCCAGCAGCCAAGATCTACGCGAGCAGTTCTTC
CDR3: CASSQDLREQFF

size: .
J: TRBJ2-1
V: TRBV24-1
D: .
DNA: TGTGCCACCAGTGAGGACTACAATGAGCAGTTCTTC
CDR3: CATSEDYNEQFF

size: few
J: TRBJ1-3
V: TRBV2
D: .
DNA: TGTGCCAGCAGCAGCCTGGGGTCTGGAAACACCATATATTTT
CDR3: CASSSLGSGNTIYF

size: few
J: TRBJ2-5
V: TRBV6-5
D: .
DNA: TGTGCCAGCGGTAAAGAAACCCAGTACTTC
CDR3: CASGKETQYF

size: many
J: TRBJ1-2
V: TRBV27
D: .
DNA: TGTGCCAGCAAAAAGACAGGATCCTTTGGCTACACCTTC
CDR3: CASKKTGSFGYTF

size: many
J: TRBJ2-5
V: TRBV15
D: TRBD2
DNA: TGTGCCACCAGCGGGGGGGGACTAGCGGACTACATCAGGGGACAAGAGACCCAGTACTTC
CDR3: CATSGGGLADYIRGQETQYF

size: many
J: TRBJ1-4
V: TRBV7-2
D: .
DNA: TGTGCCAGCAGCCCTTCCGGGGGGACGGAAAAACTGTTTTTT
CDR3: CASSPSGGTEKLFF

size: .
J: TRBJ2-7
V: TRBV6-2/TRBV6-3
D: TRBD2
DNA: TGTGCCAGCAGTTTACTAGCGGGATTGTACGAGCAGTACTTC
CDR3: CASSLLAGLYEQYF

size: .
J: TRBJ1-2
V: TRBV29-1
D: TRBD1
DNA: TGCAGCGTCCGACGGGACAGGGGTAACTATGGCTACACCTTC
CDR3: CSVRRDRGNYGYTF

size: many
J: TRBJ2-7
V: TRBV7-2
D: TRBD2
DNA: TGTGCCAGCAGCTCACTAGCGGGGGAAAGCTTC
CDR3: CASSSLAGESF

size: many
J: TRBJ2-2
V: TRBV28
D: .
DNA: TGTGCCAGCGGAGTTTCCTCTGCCGGGGAGCTGTTTTTT
CDR3: CASGVSSAGELFF

size: .
J: TRBJ1-1
V: TRBV6-2/TRBV6-3
D: .
DNA: TGTGCCAGCAGTTCCTTGAGGACTCCGGGGGACACTGAAGCTTTCTTT
CDR3: CASSSLRTPGDTEAFF

size: many
J: TRBJ2-1
V: TRBV4-2
D: .
DNA: TGTGCCAGCAGCCAAGATCGGAGTCGGACGGGAGTCGGGAATGAGCAGTTCTTC
CDR3: CASSQDRSRTGVGNEQFF

size: many
J: TRBJ2-4
V: TRBV2
D: .
DNA: TGTGCCAGCAGTGAAGCGCTCGGACTATTCTTAAACTCCCAAAGCATTCAGTACTTC
CDR3: CASSEALGLFLNSQSIQYF

size: few
J: TRBJ2-1
V: TRBV7-2
D: .
DNA: TGTGCCAGCAGCTTCCGACAAACTAAGACCAATGAGCAGTTCTTC
CDR3: CASSFRQTKTNEQFF

size: few
J: TRBJ2-3
V: TRBV25-1
D: TRBD2
DNA: TGTGCCAGCAGGGGACTAGCGGGTGCCACAGATACGCAGTATTTT
CDR3: CASRGLAGATDTQYF

size: many
J: TRBJ2-3
V: TRBV7-2
D: .
DNA: TGTGCCAGCAGCTTCTCCAAAGGCGATACGCAGTATTTT
CDR3: CASSFSKGDTQYF

size: .
J: TRBJ1-6
V: TRBV27
D: .
DNA: TGTGCCAGCAGCTACCCCCAATCACCCCTCCACTTT
CDR3: CASSYPQSPLHF

size: .
J: TRBJ2-1
V: TRBV7-9
D: .
DNA: TGTGCCAGCAGCTTAATTGAGCAGTTCTTC
CDR3: CASSLIEQFF

size: few
J: TRBJ1-3
V: TRBV7-9
D: TRBD1
DNA: TGTGCCAGCAGCTTTGGACAGGGAATAAACACCATATATTTT
CDR3: CASSFGQGINTIYF

size: .
J: TRBJ2-2
V: TRBV11-2
D: .
DNA: TGTGCCAGCAGCTTAGGGTGGGGGTTGAACACCGGGGAGCTGTTTTTT
CDR3: CASSLGWGLNTGELFF